This T cell receptor beta chain was documented in a study of T-cell memory formation after mild COVID-19. Constant-segment primers served in 5'RACE that generated TCR alpha and TCR beta cDNA libraries bearing sample barcodes and UMIs. TCRdb used MiXCR to reprocess the 5' RACE reads, holding one entry per CDR3 protein. The sample includes about 140,000 distinct CDR3 sequences, roughly 15% seen only once; the top ten take 13% to 15%. With respect to this clonotype: At one end, the junction sequence differs from germline, possibly due to a read error.

The germline V gene has CDR1 SGHRS and CDR2 YFSETQ. CDR3 length equals 14 residues. This chain links TRBV5-1 with TRBJ2-3; no firm D call. The receptor's source is an adult woman who had mild COVID-19 (a few samples of this study predate the infection). Cell type and time point are not known. Material: PBMCs or a T cell subset sorted from them (not recorded which). The DNA for the CDR3 is TGCGACAGCAGCTCCTCACGGGCCACAGATACGCAGTATTTT. It encodes CDSSSSRATDTQYF. Combining the CDR3 with reference TRBV5-1 and TRBJ2-3 gives the whole variable domain KAGVTQTPRYLIKTRGQQVTLSCSPISGHRSVSWYQQTPGQGLQFLFEYFSETQRNKGNFPGRFSGRQFSNSRSEMNVSTLELGDSALYLCDSSSSRATDTQYFGPGTRLTVL.